This entry features one T cell receptor beta chain sequence. The record originates from a study of PD-L1 blockade in urothelial cancer. Study-level information: Of approximately 29 patients, around 25 were males with bladder-origin urothelial cancer. The researchers analyzed blood 3 weeks (second dose) and 6 weeks after treatment start.

Assay used: immunoSEQ multiplex PCR; TCRdb lists only in-frame clones, some missing. This sample has fewer than 55,000 clones; around 80% occur once, and the top ten carry about 3.3%. The CDR3 spans 15 residues. V was shortened by 0 bases and J by 1 base, with 8 bases between the two germline ends. CDR1 is SGHDT, CDR2 YYEEEE, per germline. The receptor's source is a man aged 70 or older with urothelial cancer. This sequence joins TRBV5-6 and TRBJ2-1, with unresolved D. The sequencing used PBMCs, collected around atezolizumab (anti-PD-L1) treatment. The CDR3 DNA follows: TGTGCCAGCAGCTTGGACCCCCAGTCCTACAATGAGCAGTTCTTC. Residues: CASSLDPQSYNEQFF. Full variable domain (missing parts from reference TRBV5-6 and TRBJ2-1): DAGVTQSPTHLIKTRGQQVTLRCSPKSGHDTVSWYQQALGQGPQFIFQYYEEEERQRGNFPDRFSGHQFPNYSSELNVNALLLGDSALYLCASSLDPQSYNEQFFGPGTRLTVL.